This T cell receptor (beta chain) comes out of a study of blood T cell repertoires in COVID-19. Study overall: Nucleic acid was either cDNA or gDNA, and it came from T cells, B-cell-depleted T cells, or PBMCs.

The germline CDR1 and CDR2 sequences are MNHEY and SMNVEV (reference sequence). Trimming removed 3 bases at V and 6 bases at J, with 15 bases between. This CDR3 spans 14 amino acids. Original processing notes: Amplification with reference gene primers provided the estimates of nucleated cell counts. The protocol was immunoSEQ multiplex PCR, while the TCRdb copy is restricted to in-frame clones and leaves out a portion. The DNA was the basis for D and trimming; V, J and clone size are from that table. This table has about 360,000 clones, approximately 87% appearing once. What was sequenced was PBMCs or T cells enriched from blood (not recorded which). The V and J genes are TRBV27 and TRBJ2-7; TRBD1 is a possible D gene (5 bases). The TCR was taken from a man younger than 40 who had recovered from COVID-19. The CDR3 coding sequence is TGTGCCAGCAGTTTCGATCACAGGTTGGGCGAGCAGTACTTC. Its protein is CASSFDHRLGEQYF.